This T cell receptor (beta chain) stems from a study of T cells in Graves' hyperthyroidism and ophthalmopathy. RNA transcripts were the template for amplifying TCR beta CDR3 regions. A first-round RT-PCR of the TCR CDR3 used the HTBI primer set. TCRdb ran MiXCR on the multiplex PCR reads and lists one entry per CDR3 protein. In the table there are about 350,000 distinct CDR3 sequences, approximately 15% of which are singletons. Ten or more counts support this clonotype. After removal of 4 bases from V and 12 bases from J, the junction contained 12 bases not matched to a gene. This CDR3 region has 13 residues. Germline V gene sequence: CDR1 SQVTM, CDR2 ANQGSEA.

V is TRBV29-1 and J is TRBJ2-1; TRBD2 matches 7 bases. This TCR derives from a woman aged 40 to 50 with Graves' ophthalmopathy. Sequenced sample: blood. The DNA of the CDR3 is TGCAGCGTTGTACGCCTAGCGGAAGGAGGGCAGTTCTTC. Translation: CSVVRLAEGGQFF.